Sequencing of this TCR beta chain was carried out in a study of cytomegalovirus exposure and HLA in healthy donors. The count of this clone is one. This CDR3 has 14 amino acids. The germline V gene encodes CDR1 MNHNS and CDR2 SASEGT. Trimming cost V 1 base and J 3 bases, with 10 bases left between them. With 60 Vbeta and 13 Jbeta primers, the PCR was carried out. Assay: immunoSEQ multiplex PCR; the TCRdb copy retains only in-frame clones and omits some. The sample lists approximately 92,000 clones; around 81% were seen once. This TCR derives from a woman aged 70-85 years in good health and CMV-seropositive. This rearrangement joins TRBV6-1 to TRBJ2-7, with a tentative D call TRBD2 (6 bases). Sequences were obtained from PBMCs. CDR3 amino acids: CASSEGGTGYEQYF. As DNA, the CDR3 is TGTGCCAGCAGTGAAGGGGGGACTGGCTACGAGCAGTACTTC.